This TCR beta chain was recovered during a study of shared clonotypes between healthy human individuals. Deep was the level used in running the assay. Generated by immunoSEQ multiplex PCR, the TCRdb table keeps only in-frame clones and is missing some. Of about 2.4 million clones in the sample, over 85% were seen once. Germline V CDR1 and CDR2: LNHDA, SQIVND (reference sequence). Trimming took off 4 bases at V and 2 bases at J, with 18 bases between the two ends. This CDR3 region has 16 residues. The genes are TRBV19 and TRBJ2-7; D is uncertain. This receptor was taken from a man between 18 and 29 years old in good health. Some clones in this sample may be carry-over from other donors' samples. Sequences were obtained from naive CD4+ T cells from PBMCs. Subset noted: CD45RA+ positively selected. DNA of the CDR3: TGTGCCAGTAGTACCCCGGGTGAAGGGCCCGCCTACGAGCAGTACTTC. Residues: CASSTPGEGPAYEQYF.